Each of the 13 T cell receptor beta chains below was sequenced from the same sample in a study of post-analysis software for immune sequencing data. Tagging with unique molecular identifiers was a feature of the TCR beta cDNA libraries. Via MiXCR, TCRdb re-called the PCR reads, giving one row per CDR3 protein. The sample contains about 400,000 distinct CDR3 sequences, less than 35% of which appear only once. The antigens of these receptors remain unknown. Whole-study results and caveats: TRBV5-6, TRBV5-1 and TRBV20-1 belonged to a set of a handful of TRBV segments that were more frequent in patients than controls.

The sequencing sample was made of blood. Receptors originate from a girl aged 5-17 years with multiple sclerosis.

This clonotype was seen a handful of times. V is TRBV7-2 and J is TRBJ2-7, with D unclear. V lost 1 base to trimming and J lost 4 bases, with 11 bases between them. This CDR3 has 14 amino acids. Looked up from germline, CDR1 is SGHTA and CDR2 is FQGNSA. The CDR3 nucleotides are TGTGCCAGCAGCTTAGAGGGCAGCTATTACGAGCAGTACTTC. Residues: CASSLEGSYYEQYF.

There are a few counts of this clonotype. The J gene is TRBJ1-1, the V gene TRBV19; 7 bases map to TRBD1. The CDR3 has 14 residues. The V gene's germline CDR1 is LNHDA and CDR2 SQIVND (reference sequence). The V gene end was trimmed by 5 bases and the J gene end by 3 bases; junction bases not matched to a gene: 6. The CDR3 DNA is TGTGCCAGTAGTCAACCACAGGGGTACACTGAAGCTTTCTTT. Translated: CASSQPQGYTEAFF.

The J gene is TRBJ2-2, the V gene TRBV7-2; 14 bases match TRBD2. Germline CDR1 and CDR2: SGHTA and FQGNSA. The trim removed 5 bases at V and 3 bases at J, leaving 5 bases unmatched. This CDR3 is 17 amino acids long. The CDR3 bases are TGTGCCAGCAGCAGGACTAGCGGGGGGACCTACACCGGGGAGCTGTTTTTT. This gives the protein CASSRTSGGTYTGELFF.

The J gene is TRBJ1-1, the V gene TRBV13; 7 nucleotides match TRBD1. The ends lost 2 bases at V and 3 bases at J; junction bases unmatched: 9. From germline, CDR1 is PRHDT and CDR2 FYEKMQ (reference sequence). CDR3 length: 16 residues. CDR3 bases: TGTGCCAGCAGCTTATTGGGCGGACAGGCTTACACTGAAGCTTTCTTT. Amino acids: CASSLLGGQAYTEAFF.

V gene TRBV28 combines with J gene TRBJ1-5; D gene unclear. Trimming stripped 5 bases from V and 5 bases from J, with 13 bases between. Germline lookup yields CDR1 MDHEN and CDR2 SYDVKM. The CDR3 contains 14 residues. Here the CDR3 reads CASSHRSAYQPQHF. As DNA, the CDR3 is TGTGCCAGCAGTCACCGATCGGCTTATCAGCCCCAGCATTTT.

This sequence joins TRBV6-5 and TRBJ2-3; no firm D call. CDR1 and CDR2 (germline): MNHEY, SVGAGI. Trimming shortened V by 2 bases and J by 2 bases, and 11 bases separated the two germline ends. The CDR3 sequence is 15 residues long. CDR3: CASSYGHFPTDTQYF. CDR3 DNA: TGTGCCAGCAGTTACGGTCACTTCCCCACAGATACGCAGTATTTT.

The V and J genes are TRBV9 and TRBJ2-3; D gene uncertain. Germline V lookup: CDR1 SGDLS, CDR2 YYNGEE. The CDR3 is made up of 12 amino acids. V gave up 4 bases and J gave up 2 bases, with 5 bases separating them. The CDR3 DNA is TGTGCCAGCAGCACCAACACAGATACGCAGTATTTT. This codes for CASSTNTDTQYF.

As regards this clonotype: It is unclear where the CDR3 begins or ends on the DNA, so no DNA is shown, and the CDR3 is as TCRdb lists it. This sequence joins TRBV7-2 and TRBJ2-1; TRBD1, the table's D call, lacks a check against the DNA. The CDR3 is 15 residues long, counting both termini. The germline gives CDR1 SGHTA, CDR2 FQGNSA. The CDR3 loop reads CASSFRARGGNEQFF.

This clonotype was found once. This chain uses TRBV14 with TRBJ2-4; D is ambiguous. The J call is uncertain, as TRBJ2-5 better fits the DNA end. Per germline, CDR1 SGHDN and CDR2 FVKESK. This CDR3 has 15 residues. The CDR3 bases are TGTGCCAGCAGCCAAGGAATAACGGAAAAAGAGACCCAGTACTTC. Translated: CASSQGITEKETQYF.

V gene TRBV9 combines with J gene TRBJ2-5, with 8 positions matching TRBD2. J lost 1 base, V lost 3 bases, and 11 bases had no gene match. CDR3 length: 17 amino acids. Germline V gene sequence: CDR1 SGDLS, CDR2 YYNGEE. CDR3 sequence reads: CASSASPSSGGQETQYF. CDR3 nucleotides: TGTGCCAGCAGCGCCTCCCCCTCCAGCGGGGGCCAAGAGACCCAGTACTTC.

There are a few counts of this clonotype. The rearrangement links TRBV9 to TRBJ1-1, with D possibly being TRBD1 (5 bases). This CDR3 spans 14 amino acids. Looked up from germline, CDR1 is SGDLS and CDR2 is YYNGEE. Trimming took 4 bases from V and 1 from J, leaving 11 bases between them. CDR3 DNA sequence: TGTGCCAGCAGCACCTGGGGCGGGAACACTGAAGCTTTCTTT. Protein sequence: CASSTWGGNTEAFF.

V usage is TRBV6-2 or TRBV6-3 and J usage is TRBJ2-1, with 7 bases aligning to TRBD2. The CDR3 is 14 residues long. V shed 5 bases, J shed 6 bases, and the junction held 7 bases outside the gene matches. The germline gives CDR1 MNHEY, CDR2 SVGEGT. The CDR3 spells CASSLLLAANEQFF. DNA for the CDR3: TGTGCCAGCAGTCTCCTTCTAGCGGCCAATGAGCAGTTCTTC.

This clonotype is a singleton in its sample. The rearrangement joins TRBV29-1 to TRBJ2-2; D uncertain. This CDR3 has 14 residues. Germline V gene lookup returns CDR1 SQVTM and CDR2 ANQGSEA. V was trimmed by 0 bases and J by 6 bases, leaving 11 bases between them. CDR3 loop: CSVEDLSRAGELFF. The CDR3 DNA reads TGCAGCGTTGAAGATCTGAGCCGTGCCGGGGAGCTGTTTTTT.